These 15 T cell receptor beta chains share one sample of origin, sequenced in a study of OX40 agonist ivuxolimab in advanced cancers. Clones were sequenced by immunoSEQ multiplex PCR, and TCRdb holds only the in-frame ones, with some missing. Altogether 89,000 or so clones are present, roughly nine tenths being singletons, with the ten largest covering 8.4%. The starting material was CD4+ or CD8+ T cells sorted from blood, obtained in a trial of the OX40 agonist ivuxolimab. The receptors shown here come from an adult with an advanced solid tumor such as melanoma, head and neck, liver or kidney cancer.

This chain uses TRBV6-5 with TRBJ2-1; D gene uncertain. The CDR3 is 13 residues long. Trimming cost V 0 bases and J 8 bases, with 8 bases left between them. In germline, CDR1 is MNHEY, CDR2 SVGAGI. The CDR3 spells CASSYSNGDEQFF. The CDR3 DNA is TGTGCCAGCAGTTACTCGAATGGTGATGAGCAGTTCTTC.

This clone was counted once. The rearrangement uses TRBV2 and TRBJ1-5, with TRBD1 as a possible D gene (5 bases). The CDR3 covers 14 residues. The ends were cut back, 6 bases at V and 3 bases at J, with 12 bases in the middle. The V gene's germline CDR1 is SNHLY and CDR2 FYNNEI. In DNA, the CDR3 is TGTGCCAGCAGCGAGGGACTGCTCAATCAGCCCCAGCATTTT. Translated: CASSEGLLNQPQHF.

In the case of this clone: The sample holds other DNA sequences that translate to the same CDR3. The CDR3 nucleotides read TGTGCCAGCAGCGTAGTAGGGTCCCAAGAGACCCAGTACTTC. Its translation is CASSVVGSQETQYF. The gene calls are TRBV9 and TRBJ2-5; D call uncertain. The CDR3 covers 14 residues. Germline CDR1 and CDR2: SGDLS and YYNGEE. V was cut by 0 bases and J by 1 base, with 7 bases left in between. The full variable domain, in which reference TRBV9 and TRBJ2-5 provide the parts outside the CDR3, is DSGVTQTPKHLITATGQRVTLRCSPRSGDLSVYWYQQSLDQGLQFLIQYYNGEERAKGNILERFSAQQFPDLHSELNLSSLELGDSALYFCASSVVGSQETQYFGPGTRLLVL.

The chain carries TRBV4-2 and TRBJ2-1; D unclear. V dropped 4 bases and J dropped 5 bases, with 24 bases sitting between them. CDR1 and CDR2 (germline): LGHNA, YNFKEQ. The CDR3 is made up of 18 amino acids. The CDR3 region is CASSLELMKVENNNEQFF. The CDR3 coding sequence is TGTGCCAGCAGCCTAGAACTAATGAAAGTGGAAAATAACAATGAGCAGTTCTTC.

V is TRBV6-6 and J is TRBJ2-7; D might be TRBD1 (6 bases). The CDR3 length is 15 residues. V was pared by 5 bases and J by 2 bases, with 16 bases between. The germline V gene encodes CDR1 MNHNY and CDR2 SVGAGI (reference sequence). This CDR3 is CASSPRQGSPYEQYV. The CDR3 DNA reads as TGTGCCAGCAGTCCACGGCAGGGGTCCCCCTACGAGCAGTACGTC.

Here the CDR3 reads CASSLSGLTDTQYF. The CDR3 DNA reads TGTGCCAGCAGCTTAAGCGGTCTCACAGATACGCAGTATTTT. The chain combines TRBV13 with TRBJ2-3, with a possible D match to TRBD2 (5 bases). Trimming took off 2 bases at V and 2 bases at J, with 8 bases between the two ends. The CDR3 is 14 amino acids. Germline lookup yields CDR1 PRHDT and CDR2 FYEKMQ (reference sequence).

The V call is TRBV6-6, the J call TRBJ2-7, with 10 bases matching TRBD2. CDR3 size: 16 residues. Germline V CDR1 and CDR2: MNHNY, SVGAGI (reference sequence). J gave up 0 bases and V 4 bases, and 6 bases lay outside the gene matches. CDR3 coding DNA: TGTGCCAGCAGTTCCATTAGCGGGGGGATCTCCTACGAGCAGTACTTC. Amino acid sequence: CASSSISGGISYEQYF.

This clone has only a few counts. The chain couples TRBV23-1 to TRBJ1-6; 8 bases map to TRBD1. TRBV23-1 is designated an ORF whose function remains uncertain. After removal of 5 bases from V and 7 bases from J, the junction contained 10 bases not matched to a gene. This CDR3 region has 16 residues. CDR3 sequence: CASSTTDRAGNSPLHF. The CDR3 nucleotides are TGCGCCAGCAGTACAACGGACAGGGCAGGAAATTCACCCCTCCACTTT.

This clone was detected only once. V and J are TRBV27 and TRBJ2-7, with 7 bases matching TRBD2. This CDR3 region has 10 residues. Germline CDR1 is MNHEY and CDR2 is SMNVEV (reference sequence). The CDR3, as DNA: TGTGCAGCGGGGTTATACGAGCAGTACGTC. It is translated as CAAGLYEQYV.

The CDR3 protein is CASSLGYSASYNEQFF. Here the CDR3 DNA reads TGTGCCAGCAGCTTGGGGTATTCCGCCTCCTACAATGAGCAGTTCTTC. This chain uses TRBV11-3 with TRBJ2-1; no firm D call. This CDR3 has 16 residues. Germline V gene data show CDR1 as SGHNT and CDR2 as YENEEA. V gave up 3 bases and J gave up 0 bases, with 12 bases separating them.

The chain is built from TRBV6-5 and TRBJ1-1; TRBD1 agrees at 8 bases. This CDR3 has 14 residues. In germline, CDR1 is MNHEY, CDR2 SVGAGI. V lost 2 bases to trimming and J lost 4 bases; unmatched junction nucleotides: 3. The CDR3 is CASSYLQGATEAFF. The CDR3 DNA reads TGTGCCAGCAGTTACCTCCAGGGGGCCACTGAAGCTTTCTTT.

The chain is built from TRBV9 and TRBJ2-1; tentative D call: TRBD1 (5 bases). The CDR3 runs 15 residues. Germline CDR1 reads SGDLS; CDR2 reads YYNGEE. With 0 bases removed from V and 0 bases from J, the gap between germline ends came to 7 bases. The CDR3 sequence: CASSVGQSSYNEQFF. CDR3 bases: TGTGCCAGCAGCGTAGGACAGAGCTCCTACAATGAGCAGTTCTTC.

The genes are TRBV5-8 and TRBJ2-1; D not resolved. This CDR3 region has 15 residues. Trimming stripped 5 bases from V and 1 base from J, with 13 bases between. Germline-derived CDR1 and CDR2 are SGHTS and YDEGEE. CDR3 bases: TGTGCCAGCAGTTTCCCTCGGTATTCCTACAATGAGCAGTTCTTC. Its translation is CASSFPRYSYNEQFF.

The chain employs TRBV28 and TRBJ2-7; D not certain. The germline V gene encodes CDR1 MDHEN and CDR2 SYDVKM. V was shortened by 10 bases and J by 5 bases, with 27 bases between the two germline ends. The CDR3 loop spans 16 amino acids. CDR3 DNA: TGTGCCATTTCACCCGGCCGACTGGAACGTTCGCACGAGCAGTACTTC. The encoded protein is CAISPGRLERSHEQYF.

The rearrangement joins TRBV11-2 to TRBJ2-4; D gene uncertain. The CDR3 has 12 amino acids. Trimming stripped 1 base from V and 9 bases from J, with 7 bases between. Germline loops: CDR1 SGHAT, CDR2 FQNNGV. Written as DNA, the CDR3 is TGTGCCAGCAGCTTAGCAGGTGTCATTCAGTACTTC. It yields the protein CASSLAGVIQYF.